The clone carrying this T cell receptor (beta chain) has a count of ten or more. This sample was included in a study of blood T cell repertoires in COVID-19. Study-wide background: T cells, B-cell-depleted T cells, or PBMCs provided the cDNA or gDNA that served as material.

The study drew participants aged about 18 to 95 years from 20 to 30 US areas. Resolution of symptoms, clearance, or two negative PCRs was present in recovered Cohort 3 donors. Profiling relied on immunoSEQ multiplex PCR, and the TCRdb table lists in-frame clones only, not all of them. The profile shows around 130,000 clones, around 83% of them singletons. V was pared by 3 bases and J by 7 bases, with 9 bases between. This CDR3 has 12 amino acids. Sequencing input: PBMCs or T cells enriched from blood (not recorded which). This clonotype originated in a man aged 25-40 years who had recovered from COVID-19. The gene calls are TRBV12-3 or TRBV12-4 and TRBJ1-1, with TRBD1 as a possible D gene (5 bases). CDR3 region: CASSLGGVEAFF. For the CDR3, the DNA is TGTGCCAGCAGTTTGGGGGGAGTTGAAGCTTTCTTT.